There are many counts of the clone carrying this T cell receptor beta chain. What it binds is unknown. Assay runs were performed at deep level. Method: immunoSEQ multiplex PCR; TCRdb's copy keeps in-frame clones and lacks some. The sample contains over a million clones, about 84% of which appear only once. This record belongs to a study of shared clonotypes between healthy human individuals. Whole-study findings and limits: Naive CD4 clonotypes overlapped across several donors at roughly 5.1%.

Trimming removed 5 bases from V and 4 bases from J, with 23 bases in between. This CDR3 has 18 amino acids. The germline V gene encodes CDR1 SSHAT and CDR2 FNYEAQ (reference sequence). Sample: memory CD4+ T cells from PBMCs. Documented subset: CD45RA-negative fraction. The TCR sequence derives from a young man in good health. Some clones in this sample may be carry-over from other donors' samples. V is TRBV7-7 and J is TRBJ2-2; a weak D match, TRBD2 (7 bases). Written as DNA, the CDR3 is TGTGCCAGCAGCCCGTTGGGCCGAACAGGGAGGGTCACCGGGGAGCTGTTTTTT. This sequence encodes CASSPLGRTGRVTGELFF.